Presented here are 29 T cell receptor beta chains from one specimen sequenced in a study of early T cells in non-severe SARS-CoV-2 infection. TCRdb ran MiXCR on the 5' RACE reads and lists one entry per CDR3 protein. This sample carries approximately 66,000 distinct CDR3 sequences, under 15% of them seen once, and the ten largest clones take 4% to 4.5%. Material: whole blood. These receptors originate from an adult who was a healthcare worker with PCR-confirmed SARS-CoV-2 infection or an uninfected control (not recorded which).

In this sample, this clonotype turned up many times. As DNA, the CDR3 is TGTGCCAGCAGTTCCAACAGGGACTCTCGGCCCCAGCATTTT. It encodes CASSSNRDSRPQHF. The chain recombines TRBV28 with TRBJ1-5; D perhaps matches TRBD1 (6 bases). This CDR3 has 14 amino acids. The V and J ends lost 4 bases and 9 bases respectively, with 16 bases between them. Germline assignment: CDR1 MDHEN and CDR2 SYDVKM. Full variable domain (outside the CDR3, taken from reference TRBV28 and TRBJ1-5): DVKVTQSSRYLVKRTGEKVFLECVQDMDHENMFWYRQDPGLGLRLIYFSYDVKMKEKGDIPEGYSVSREKKERFSLILESASTNQTSMYLCASSSNRDSRPQHFGDGTRLSIL.

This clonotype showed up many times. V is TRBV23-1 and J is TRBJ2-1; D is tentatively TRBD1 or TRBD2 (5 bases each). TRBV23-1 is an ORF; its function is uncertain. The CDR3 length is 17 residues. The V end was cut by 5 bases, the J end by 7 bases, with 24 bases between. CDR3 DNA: TGCGCCAGCAGTACTCGAGTCCGGGGACGGAACATAAATGAGCAGTTCTTC. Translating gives CASSTRVRGRNINEQFF.

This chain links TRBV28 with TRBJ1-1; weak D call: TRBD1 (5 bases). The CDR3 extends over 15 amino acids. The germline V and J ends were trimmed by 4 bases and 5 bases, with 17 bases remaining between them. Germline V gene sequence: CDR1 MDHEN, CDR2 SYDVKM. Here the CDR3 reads CASSSQTAWTTEAFF. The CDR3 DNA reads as TGTGCCAGCAGTTCCCAGACAGCCTGGACGACTGAAGCTTTCTTT.

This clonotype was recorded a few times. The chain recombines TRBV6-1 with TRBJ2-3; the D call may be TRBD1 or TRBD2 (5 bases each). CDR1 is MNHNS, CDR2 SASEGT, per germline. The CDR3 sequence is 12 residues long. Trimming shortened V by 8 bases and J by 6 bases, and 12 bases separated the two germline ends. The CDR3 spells CASGDQYDTQYF. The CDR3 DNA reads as TGTGCCAGCGGGGACCAGTACGATACGCAGTATTTT.

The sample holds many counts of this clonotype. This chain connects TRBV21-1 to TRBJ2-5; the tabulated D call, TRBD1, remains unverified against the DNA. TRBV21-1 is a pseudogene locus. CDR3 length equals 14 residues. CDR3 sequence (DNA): TGTGCCAGCAGAGAAAGGACGGGGCCAGAGACCCAGTACTTC. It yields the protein CASRERTGPETQYF.

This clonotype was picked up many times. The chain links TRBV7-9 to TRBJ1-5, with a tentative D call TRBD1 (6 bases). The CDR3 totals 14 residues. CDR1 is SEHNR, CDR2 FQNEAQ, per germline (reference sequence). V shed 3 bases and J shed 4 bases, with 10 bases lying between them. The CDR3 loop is CASSFGTTNQPQHF. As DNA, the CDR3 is TGTGCCAGCAGCTTTGGGACAACAAATCAGCCCCAGCATTTT.

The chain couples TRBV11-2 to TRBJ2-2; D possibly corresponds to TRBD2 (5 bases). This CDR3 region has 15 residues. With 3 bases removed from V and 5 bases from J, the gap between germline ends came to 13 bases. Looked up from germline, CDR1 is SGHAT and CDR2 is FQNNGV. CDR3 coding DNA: TGTGCCAGCAGCTTCGCCGGCCGGAGGACCGGGGAGCTGTTTTTT. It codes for CASSFAGRRTGELFF.

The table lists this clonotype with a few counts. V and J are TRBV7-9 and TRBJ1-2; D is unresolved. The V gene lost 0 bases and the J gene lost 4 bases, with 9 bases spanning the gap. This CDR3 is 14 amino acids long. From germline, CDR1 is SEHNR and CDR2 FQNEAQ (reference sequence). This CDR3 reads CASSLAGVSYGYTF. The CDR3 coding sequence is TGTGCCAGCAGCTTAGCCGGGGTCAGCTATGGCTACACCTTC.

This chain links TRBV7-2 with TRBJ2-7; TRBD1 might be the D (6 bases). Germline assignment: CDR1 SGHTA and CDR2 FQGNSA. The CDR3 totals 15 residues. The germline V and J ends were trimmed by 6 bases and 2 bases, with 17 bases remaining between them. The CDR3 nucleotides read TGTGCCAGCAGTCAAAGCGAGGGGGTAACCTACGAGCAGTACTTC. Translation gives CASSQSEGVTYEQYF.

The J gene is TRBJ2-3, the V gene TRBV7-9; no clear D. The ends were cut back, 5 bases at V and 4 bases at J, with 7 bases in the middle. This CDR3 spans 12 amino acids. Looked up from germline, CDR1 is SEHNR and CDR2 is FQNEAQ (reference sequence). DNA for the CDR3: TGTGCCAGCAGCCCCGGACCAGATACGCAGTATTTT. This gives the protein CASSPGPDTQYF.

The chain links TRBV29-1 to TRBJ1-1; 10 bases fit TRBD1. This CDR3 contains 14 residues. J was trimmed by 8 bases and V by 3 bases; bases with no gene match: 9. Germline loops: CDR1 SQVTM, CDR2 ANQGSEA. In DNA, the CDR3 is TGCAGCGTTGATGAGACAGGGGGCGATGTGGAAGCTTTCTTT. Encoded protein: CSVDETGGDVEAFF. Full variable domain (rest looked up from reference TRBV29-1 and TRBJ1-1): SAVISQKPSRDICQRGTSLTIQCQVDSQVTMMFWYRQQPGQSLTLIATANQGSEATYESGFVIDKFPISRPNLTFSTLTVSNMSPEDSSIYLCSVDETGGDVEAFFGQGTRLTVV.

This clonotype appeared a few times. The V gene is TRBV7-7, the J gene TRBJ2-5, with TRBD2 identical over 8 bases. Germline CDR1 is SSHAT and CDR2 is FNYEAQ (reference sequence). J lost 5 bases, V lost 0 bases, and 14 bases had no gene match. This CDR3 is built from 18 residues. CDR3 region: CASSLAIVAGGPGETQYF. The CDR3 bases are TGTGCCAGCAGCTTAGCGATTGTTGCGGGGGGCCCCGGGGAGACCCAGTACTTC.

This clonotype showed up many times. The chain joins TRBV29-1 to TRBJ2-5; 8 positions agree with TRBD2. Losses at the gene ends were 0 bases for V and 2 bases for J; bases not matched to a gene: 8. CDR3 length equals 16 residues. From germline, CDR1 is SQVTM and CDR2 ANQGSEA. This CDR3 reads CSVEDPWVAGQETQYF. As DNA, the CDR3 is TGCAGCGTTGAAGATCCGTGGGTAGCGGGGCAAGAGACCCAGTACTTC.

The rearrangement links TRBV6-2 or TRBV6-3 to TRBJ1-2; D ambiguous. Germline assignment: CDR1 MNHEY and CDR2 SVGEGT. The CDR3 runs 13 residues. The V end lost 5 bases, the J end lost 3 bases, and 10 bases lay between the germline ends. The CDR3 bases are TGTGCCAGCAGTCCTGACATCTACTATGGCTACACCTTC. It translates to CASSPDIYYGYTF.

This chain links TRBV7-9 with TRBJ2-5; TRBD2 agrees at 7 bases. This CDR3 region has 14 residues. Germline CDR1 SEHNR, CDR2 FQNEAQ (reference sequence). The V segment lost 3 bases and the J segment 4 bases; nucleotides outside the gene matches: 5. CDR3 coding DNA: TGTGCCAGCAGCTTCTCCGGGGGGAGAGAGACCCAGTACTTC. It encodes CASSFSGGRETQYF.

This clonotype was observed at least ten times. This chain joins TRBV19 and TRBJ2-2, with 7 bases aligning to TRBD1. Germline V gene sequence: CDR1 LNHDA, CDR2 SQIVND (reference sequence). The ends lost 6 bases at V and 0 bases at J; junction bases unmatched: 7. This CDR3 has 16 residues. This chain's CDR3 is CASSPTGTANTGELFF. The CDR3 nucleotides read TGTGCCAGTAGCCCCACCGGGACAGCGAACACCGGGGAGCTGTTTTTT. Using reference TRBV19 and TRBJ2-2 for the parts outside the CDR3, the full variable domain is DGGITQSPKYLFRKEGQNVTLSCEQNLNHDAMYWYRQDPGQGLRLIYYSQIVNDFQKGDIAEGYSVSREKKESFPLTVTSAQKNPTAFYLCASSPTGTANTGELFFGEGSRLTVL.

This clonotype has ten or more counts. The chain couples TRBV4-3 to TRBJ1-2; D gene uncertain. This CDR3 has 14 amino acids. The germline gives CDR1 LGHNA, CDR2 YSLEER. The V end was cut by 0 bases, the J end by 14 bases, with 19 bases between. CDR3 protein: CASSQDWSGEARTF. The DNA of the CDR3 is TGCGCCAGCAGCCAAGACTGGAGCGGGGAGGCTAGGACCTTC.

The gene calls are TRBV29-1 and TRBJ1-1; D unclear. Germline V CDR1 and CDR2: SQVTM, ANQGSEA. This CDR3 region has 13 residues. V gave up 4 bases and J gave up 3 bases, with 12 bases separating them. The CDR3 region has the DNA TGCAGCGTTGGCCTCTCTGGGGACACTGAAGCTTTCTTT. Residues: CSVGLSGDTEAFF.

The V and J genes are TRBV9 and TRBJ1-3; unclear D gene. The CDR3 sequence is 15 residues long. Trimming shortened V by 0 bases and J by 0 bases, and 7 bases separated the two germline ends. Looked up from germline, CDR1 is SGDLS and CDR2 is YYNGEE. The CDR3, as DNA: TGTGCCAGCAGCGTAGACAGTATCTCTGGAAACACCATATATTTT. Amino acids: CASSVDSISGNTIYF.

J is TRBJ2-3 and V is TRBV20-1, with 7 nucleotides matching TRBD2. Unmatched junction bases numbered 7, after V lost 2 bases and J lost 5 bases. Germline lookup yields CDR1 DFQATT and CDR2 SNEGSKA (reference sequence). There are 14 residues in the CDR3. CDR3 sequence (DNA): TGCAGTGCTAGAATTTCTGGCGGGGGAGATACGCAGTATTTT. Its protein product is CSARISGGGDTQYF.

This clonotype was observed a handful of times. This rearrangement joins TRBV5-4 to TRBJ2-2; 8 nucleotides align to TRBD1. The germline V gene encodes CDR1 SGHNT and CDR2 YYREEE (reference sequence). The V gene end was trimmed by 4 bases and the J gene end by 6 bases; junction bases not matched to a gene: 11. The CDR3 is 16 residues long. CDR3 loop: CASSRGRGQGAGELFF. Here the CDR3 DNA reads TGTGCCAGCAGCAGGGGCAGGGGGCAAGGGGCCGGGGAGCTGTTTTTT. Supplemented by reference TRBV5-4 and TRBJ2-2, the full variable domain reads ETGVTQSPTHLIKTRGQQVTLRCSSQSGHNTVSWYQQALGQGPQFIFQYYREEENGRGNFPPRFSGLQFPNYSSELNVNALELDDSALYLCASSRGRGQGAGELFFGEGSRLTVL.

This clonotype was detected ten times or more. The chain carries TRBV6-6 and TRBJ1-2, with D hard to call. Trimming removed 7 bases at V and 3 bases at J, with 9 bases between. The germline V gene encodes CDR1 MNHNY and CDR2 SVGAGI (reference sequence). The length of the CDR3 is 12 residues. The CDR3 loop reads CASTAFDYGYTF. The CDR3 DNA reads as TGTGCCAGCACAGCATTTGACTATGGCTACACCTTC.

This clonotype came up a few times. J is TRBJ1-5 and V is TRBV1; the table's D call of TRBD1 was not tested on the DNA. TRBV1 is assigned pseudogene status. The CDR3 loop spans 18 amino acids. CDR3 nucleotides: TGCACCAGCAGCCAAGATTTATTAGGGACAGCGCTCACTCAGCCCCAGCATTTT. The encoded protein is CTSSQDLLGTALTQPQHF.

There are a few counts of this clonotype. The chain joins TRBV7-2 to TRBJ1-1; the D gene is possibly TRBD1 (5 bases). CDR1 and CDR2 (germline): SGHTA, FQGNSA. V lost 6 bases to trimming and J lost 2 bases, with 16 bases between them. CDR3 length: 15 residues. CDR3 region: CASSRQFDSNTEAFF. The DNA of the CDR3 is TGTGCCAGCAGTCGCCAGTTTGACAGTAACACTGAAGCTTTCTTT.

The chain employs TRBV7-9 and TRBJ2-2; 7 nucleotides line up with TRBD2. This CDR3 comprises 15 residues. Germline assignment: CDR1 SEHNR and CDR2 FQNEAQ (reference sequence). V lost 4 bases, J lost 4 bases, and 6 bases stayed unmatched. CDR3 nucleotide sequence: TGTGCCAGCAGCTACTCGGGAGGTGGCACCGGGGAGCTGTTTTTT. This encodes CASSYSGGGTGELFF.

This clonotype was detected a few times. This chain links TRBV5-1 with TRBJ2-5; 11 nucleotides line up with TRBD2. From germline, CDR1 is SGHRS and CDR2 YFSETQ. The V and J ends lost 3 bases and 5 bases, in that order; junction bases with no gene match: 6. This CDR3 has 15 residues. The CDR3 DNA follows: TGCGCCAGCAGCTCACAGACTAGCGGGGTGGAGACCCAGTACTTC. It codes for CASSSQTSGVETQYF.

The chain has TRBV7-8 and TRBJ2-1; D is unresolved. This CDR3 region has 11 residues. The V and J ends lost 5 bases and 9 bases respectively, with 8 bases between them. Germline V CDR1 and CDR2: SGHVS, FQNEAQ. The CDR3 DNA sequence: TGTGCCAGCAGCCTTGACTTTGAGCAGTTCTTC. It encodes CASSLDFEQFF.

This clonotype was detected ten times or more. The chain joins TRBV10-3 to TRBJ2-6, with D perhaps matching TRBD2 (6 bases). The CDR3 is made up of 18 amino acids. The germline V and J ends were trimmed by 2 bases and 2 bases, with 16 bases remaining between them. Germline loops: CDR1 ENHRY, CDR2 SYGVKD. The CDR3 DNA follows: TGTGCCATCAGTGAGCCCCGGCAGGGAGGCACTGGGGCCAACGTCCTGACTTTC. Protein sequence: CAISEPRQGGTGANVLTF.

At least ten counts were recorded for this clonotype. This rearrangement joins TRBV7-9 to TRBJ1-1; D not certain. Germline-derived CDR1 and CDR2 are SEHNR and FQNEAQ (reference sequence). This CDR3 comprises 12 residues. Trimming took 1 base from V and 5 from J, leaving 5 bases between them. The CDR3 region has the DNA TGTGCCAGCAGCTTAGTAGTTACTGAAGCTTTCTTT. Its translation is CASSLVVTEAFF.